The next 20 T cell receptor beta chains were all read from a single sample in a study of blood T cell repertoires in COVID-19. The table came from immunoSEQ multiplex PCR; TCRdb's copy has only in-frame clones and leaves some out. The sample carries some 360,000 clones, approximately 89% recorded once. The sample comprised peripheral blood. These receptors originate from a woman aged 60-75 years with COVID-19, enrolled during active disease.

This clone has just one count. The chain couples TRBV6-5 to TRBJ2-7; TRBD1 is a possible D gene (6 bases). Germline V gives CDR1 MNHEY, CDR2 SVGAGI. V lost 6 bases, J lost 0 bases, and 15 bases lay in between. This CDR3 has 15 residues. CDR3 DNA sequence: TGTGCCAGCAGCCGTGACAGGATGAGCTCCTACGAGCAGTACTTC. Translation gives CASSRDRMSSYEQYF.

The chain recombines TRBV5-4 with TRBJ1-1, with 10 positions matching TRBD1. CDR3 length: 16 residues. Unmatched junction bases numbered 6, after V lost 0 bases and J lost 4 bases. Germline assignment: CDR1 SGHNT and CDR2 YYREEE (reference sequence). CDR3 nucleotides: TGTGCCAGCAGCTTGGGGAGGGGACAGGGGAGCACTGAAGCTTTCTTT. Translated: CASSLGRGQGSTEAFF.

J is TRBJ2-7 and V is TRBV6-5; TRBD1 agrees at 9 bases. The germline CDR1 and CDR2 sequences are MNHEY and SVGAGI. The CDR3 is 12 amino acids. V shed 4 bases, J shed 9 bases, and the junction held 4 bases outside the gene matches. The CDR3 spells CASSSGTGMQYF. CDR3 DNA: TGTGCCAGCAGTTCTGGGACAGGGATGCAGTACTTC.

The sample holds one count of this clone. This chain connects TRBV24-1 to TRBJ1-5; possible D gene TRBD1, 5 bases. CDR3 length: 14 amino acids. CDR1 is KGHDR and CDR2 is SFDVKD in the germline V gene. Trimming removed 4 bases from V and 4 bases from J, with 10 bases in between. The CDR3 region is CATSETEYNQPQHF. CDR3 coding DNA: TGTGCCACCAGTGAGACAGAATATAATCAGCCCCAGCATTTT.

The chain couples TRBV27 to TRBJ1-3; TRBD1 matches 9 bases. The CDR3 is 21 residues long. V dropped 7 bases and J dropped 3; count of bases not matched to a gene: 25. CDR1 MNHEY and CDR2 SMNVEV come from the germline V gene (reference sequence). The CDR3 region is CASNFYVGDRVCSECGNTIYF. CDR3 DNA: TGTGCCAGCAACTTTTATGTCGGGGACAGGGTTTGTTCCGAATGTGGAAACACCATATATTTT.

The chain uses TRBV19 and TRBJ2-3; 8 bases match TRBD2. Unmatched junction bases numbered 12, after V lost 5 bases and J lost 2 bases. Germline lookup yields CDR1 LNHDA and CDR2 SQIVND (reference sequence). This CDR3 spans 17 amino acids. CDR3 protein: CASSPRLAGSSTDTQYF. Here the CDR3 DNA reads TGTGCCAGTAGTCCCCGTTTAGCGGGGTCATCCACAGATACGCAGTATTTT.

The chain carries TRBV6-1 and TRBJ2-6; 9 positions match TRBD1. The V segment lost 4 bases and the J segment 3 bases; nucleotides outside the gene matches: 4. The V gene's germline CDR1 is MNHNS and CDR2 SASEGT. This CDR3 has 16 residues. The DNA for the CDR3 is TGTGCCAGCAGTGCACAGGGGGCTTTTGGGGCCAACGTCCTGACTTTC. Translation gives CASSAQGAFGANVLTF.

The chain links TRBV7-9 to TRBJ2-2; 9 positions agree with TRBD2. The CDR3 is 16 amino acids. Germline V CDR1 and CDR2: SEHNR, FQNEAQ (reference sequence). J was trimmed by 2 bases and V by 2 bases; bases with no gene match: 3. This CDR3 is CASSLRLAENTGELFF. CDR3 nucleotide sequence: TGTGCCAGCAGCTTAAGACTAGCGGAAAACACCGGGGAGCTGTTTTTT.

The chain uses TRBV7-8 and TRBJ1-1; D gene ambiguous. V lost 5 bases, J lost 0 bases, and 10 bases lay in between. This CDR3 is 14 amino acids long. Germline-derived CDR1 and CDR2 are SGHVS and FQNEAQ. Here the CDR3 reads CASSAGGVNTEAFF. CDR3 DNA sequence: TGTGCCAGCAGCGCGGGTGGGGTGAACACTGAAGCTTTCTTT. Supplemented by reference TRBV7-8 and TRBJ1-1, the full variable domain reads GAGVSQSPRYKVAKRGQDVALRCDPISGHVSLFWYQQALGQGPEFLTYFQNEAQLDKSGLPSDRFFAERPEGSVSTLKIQRTQQEDSAVYLCASSAGGVNTEAFFGQGTRLTVV.

V and J are TRBV7-2 and TRBJ2-7, with TRBD2 identical over 11 bases. Germline V CDR1 and CDR2: SGHTA, FQGNSA. V shed 4 bases, J shed 6 bases, and the junction held 8 bases outside the gene matches. The CDR3 has 15 residues. CDR3 amino acids: CASSYWASGGTEQYF. As DNA, the CDR3 is TGTGCCAGCAGCTATTGGGCTAGCGGGGGGACCGAGCAGTACTTC.

The chain combines TRBV30 with TRBJ1-5; D is unclear. This CDR3 is 13 amino acids long. In germline, CDR1 is GTSNPN, CDR2 SVGIG (reference sequence). Trimming shortened V by 3 bases and J by 3 bases, and 9 bases separated the two germline ends. In nucleotides, the CDR3 is TGTGCCTGGAGCATACAGTCCAATCAGCCCCAGCATTTT. Residues: CAWSIQSNQPQHF.

The chain links TRBV7-8 to TRBJ2-1, with D unresolved. The ends were cut back, 6 bases at V and 2 bases at J, with 14 bases in the middle. The CDR3 is made up of 15 amino acids. From germline, CDR1 is SGHVS and CDR2 FQNEAQ. CDR3 protein: CASRLELLTYNEQFF. The CDR3 nucleotides read TGTGCCAGCAGGCTTGAACTCCTGACCTACAATGAGCAGTTCTTC.

This chain joins TRBV10-3 and TRBJ2-7, with D possibly being TRBD1 (5 bases). This CDR3 is built from 14 residues. The germline V and J ends were trimmed by 7 bases and 3 bases, with 16 bases remaining between them. Germline V lookup: CDR1 ENHRY, CDR2 SYGVKD. This chain's CDR3 is CAIKKDTDGYEQYF. The DNA of the CDR3 is TGTGCCATCAAGAAGGACACGGATGGCTACGAGCAGTACTTC.

A remark on this clone: Other DNA sequences in the same sample also yield this CDR3. The V gene is TRBV19, the J gene TRBJ1-2; D may be TRBD1 (6 bases). The CDR3 covers 13 residues. Trimming took off 5 bases at V and 1 base at J, with 8 bases between the two ends. Germline V gene data show CDR1 as LNHDA and CDR2 as SQIVND (reference sequence). The CDR3 coding sequence is TGTGCCAGTAGTCCACAGGGTAACTATGGCTACACCTTC. It specifies CASSPQGNYGYTF.

The V gene is TRBV5-4, the J gene TRBJ2-5; the match to TRBD2 covers 9 bases. J lost 2 bases, V lost 4 bases, and 6 bases had no gene match. The germline V gene has CDR1 SGHNT and CDR2 YYREEE (reference sequence). The CDR3 runs to 15 residues. CDR3 in DNA: TGTGCCAGCAGCGTTAGCGGGGGCCCTCAAGAGACCCAGTACTTC. It is translated as CASSVSGGPQETQYF.

The rearrangement uses TRBV11-2 and TRBJ1-2; 11 nucleotides align to TRBD1. CDR1 is SGHAT and CDR2 is FQNNGV in the germline V gene. The CDR3 extends over 16 amino acids. Trimming at V came to 0 bases and at J to 2 bases, leaving 2 bases not matched to a gene. The chain's CDR3 is CASSLEGQGANYGYTF. In nucleotides, the CDR3 is TGTGCCAGCAGCTTAGAAGGACAGGGGGCGAACTATGGCTACACCTTC.

V gene TRBV19 combines with J gene TRBJ2-2; tentatively, D is TRBD2 (6 bases). There are 15 residues in the CDR3. Germline V CDR1 and CDR2: LNHDA, SQIVND (reference sequence). V was trimmed by 3 bases and J by 3 bases, leaving 11 bases between them. CDR3 residues: CASSIGAGHTGELFF. The CDR3 nucleotides read TGTGCCAGTAGTATCGGCGCGGGGCACACCGGGGAGCTGTTTTTT.

As concerns this clone: One end of the junction is discordant with germline, which a read error may explain. This sequence joins TRBV10-2 and TRBJ1-1; 7 bases align to TRBD1. CDR1 and CDR2 (germline): WSHSY, SAAADI. The CDR3 contains 13 residues. The CDR3 coding sequence is TGCGCCAGCAGTGAACACGGGACAGCCTCGAGATCGTTT. Translation gives CASSEHGTASRSF.

V and J are TRBV6-6 and TRBJ1-1, with 10 bases matching TRBD1. The CDR3 covers 14 residues. CDR1 and CDR2 (germline): MNHNY, SVGAGI (reference sequence). V lost 5 bases to trimming and J lost 5 bases; unmatched junction nucleotides: 5. The CDR3 nucleotides are TGTGCCAGCAGTGGACGGACAGGGGGGACTGAAGCTTTCTTT. Translation gives CASSGRTGGTEAFF.

CDR3 residues: CASSLVQGGGGYTF. CDR3 nucleotides: TGCGCCAGCAGCTTGGTTCAGGGGGGCGGTGGCTACACCTTC. The rearrangement joins TRBV5-1 to TRBJ1-2; 7 bases align to TRBD1. This CDR3 has 14 amino acids. The germline gives CDR1 SGHRS, CDR2 YFSETQ. The ends lost 0 bases at V and 7 bases at J; junction bases unmatched: 6. The full variable domain, rest sourced from reference TRBV5-1 and TRBJ1-2, is KAGVTQTPRYLIKTRGQQVTLSCSPISGHRSVSWYQQTPGQGLQFLFEYFSETQRNKGNFPGRFSGRQFSNSRSEMNVSTLELGDSALYLCASSLVQGGGGYTFGSGTRLTVV.